This is a list of T cell receptor beta chains from one sample in a study of beta chain features in type 1 diabetes. Libraries were prepared by immunoSEQ multiplex PCR; TCRdb keeps only in-frame clonotypes and omits some of them. The sample holds under 800,000 clones, about 16% seen once. Material for sequencing was naive CD4+ T cells from blood. Source of these receptors: a man in his late teens or twenties in good health. The CDR3 runs from the conserved cysteine through the conserved F or W. A D gene is named only where the DNA matches it firmly. Clone size is given for some rows only: seen once, a few or many times, or a class if the clone is expanded.

>.|TRBJ1-1|TRBV18|TRBD1
TGTGCCAGCTCACCTGACAGGGGGAGCATCACTGAAGCTTTCTTT
CASSPDRGSITEAFF
>few|TRBJ2-1|TRBV7-3|TRBD1
TGTGCCAGCAGTTTGTCCCCGGGACAGGGGAATGAGCAGTTCTTC
CASSLSPGQGNEQFF
>few|TRBJ1-2|TRBV4-3|.
TGCGCCAGCAGCCTCACCGGCTACTATGGCTACACCTTC
CASSLTGYYGYTF
>few|TRBJ2-1|TRBV9|TRBD1
TGTGCCAGCAGCCAAGTTGGCGTGGGGACAGCCTCCTACAATGAGCAGTTCTTC
CASSQVGVGTASYNEQFF
>few|TRBJ2-3|TRBV4-3|.
TGCGCCAGCAGCCAAATCGGAAGGGGCGTGATCGCAGATACGCAGTATTTT
CASSQIGRGVIADTQYF
>few|TRBJ2-7|TRBV7-8|TRBD1
TGTGCCAGCAGCCGTGCGGACAGGGGTCCCTACGAGCAGTACTTC
CASSRADRGPYEQYF
>few|TRBJ2-1|TRBV18|TRBD1
TGTGCCAGCTTACCGGGACAGAAATACAATGAGCAGTTCTTC
CASLPGQKYNEQFF
>.|TRBJ2-7|TRBV4-2|.
TGTGCCAGCAGCCAAGATGGGAATAGGGAGTACGAGCAGTACTTC
CASSQDGNREYEQYF
>few|TRBJ1-3|TRBV25-1|TRBD1
TGTGCCAGCAGTGAGGACAGGGTTGGAAACACCATATATTTT
CASSEDRVGNTIYF
>.|TRBJ2-7|TRBV28|.
TGTGCCAGCACCCCGGGAGATACCAGGGGGGAGCAGTACTTC
CASTPGDTRGEQYF